These 15 T cell receptor beta chains were sequenced from one sample in a study of blood T cell repertoires in COVID-19. TCRdb keeps only in-frame clones here, not all; method: immunoSEQ multiplex PCR. The sample holds about 200,000 clones; 86% are singletons and the top ten take about 0.72%. Sequencing was performed on peripheral blood. These receptors all come from a woman aged 70-85 years with acute or convalescent COVID-19.

The V call is TRBV5-6, the J call TRBJ2-7, with TRBD2 as a possible D gene (6 bases). The CDR3 runs to 15 residues. Germline V gene lookup returns CDR1 SGHDT and CDR2 YYEEEE. The V end was cut by 4 bases, the J end by 3 bases, with 17 bases between. The CDR3 loop is CASSPRDRLVYEQYF. Here the CDR3 DNA reads TGTGCCAGCAGCCCGCGGGACCGACTCGTCTACGAGCAGTACTTC.

The chain carries TRBV10-3 and TRBJ1-5, with D perhaps matching TRBD1 (6 bases). CDR3 length equals 13 residues. CDR1 is ENHRY, CDR2 SYGVKD, per germline. The V end lost 4 bases, the J end lost 4 bases, and 8 bases lay between the germline ends. CDR3 DNA sequence: TGTGCCATCAGTGTACAGGGTAATCAGCCCCAGCATTTT. It is translated as CAISVQGNQPQHF.

This chain connects TRBV10-3 to TRBJ1-4; D is perhaps TRBD1 (5 bases). Trimming cost V 5 bases and J 8 bases, with 6 bases left between them. CDR1 and CDR2 from the germline V gene are ENHRY and SYGVKD. The CDR3 is 11 residues long. CDR3 coding DNA: TGTGCCATCAGTCCAGGGGAAAAACTGTTTTTT. The encoded protein is CAISPGEKLFF.

The chain carries TRBV7-2 and TRBJ1-1, with D possibly matching TRBD1 (5 bases). The length of the CDR3 is 15 residues. Trimming took 3 bases from V and 4 from J, leaving 15 bases between them. Germline lookup yields CDR1 SGHTA and CDR2 FQGNSA. The CDR3, as DNA: TGTGCCAGCAGCTTCCGTGGGGCCCTAGGCACTGAAGCTTTCTTT. This codes for CASSFRGALGTEAFF. Drawing the rest from reference TRBV7-2 and TRBJ1-1, the complete variable domain is GAGVSQSPSNKVTEKGKDVELRCDPISGHTALYWYRQSLGQGLEFLIYFQGNSAPDKSGLPSDRFSAERTGGSVSTLTIQRTQQEDSAVYLCASSFRGALGTEAFFGQGTRLTVV.

The CDR3 is CASSQGTSGKNEQFF. The CDR3 DNA reads TGCGCCAGCAGCCAAGGGACTAGCGGGAAAAATGAGCAGTTCTTC. The V gene is TRBV4-3, the J gene TRBJ2-1; 12 bases align to TRBD2. Per germline, CDR1 LGHNA and CDR2 YSLEER. V dropped 1 base and J dropped 7; count of bases not matched to a gene: 2. The CDR3 is 15 amino acids.

This clone has only a few counts. The V call is TRBV28, the J call TRBJ2-7, with 7 bases that match TRBD1. CDR1 is MDHEN, CDR2 SYDVKM, per germline. The CDR3 has 15 residues. V gave up 2 bases and J gave up 2 bases; unmatched junction bases: 6. The CDR3 reads CASSLPDRFPYEQYF. DNA of the CDR3: TGTGCCAGCAGTTTACCGGACAGGTTCCCCTACGAGCAGTACTTC. The variable domain in full, completed from reference TRBV28 and TRBJ2-7, reads DVKVTQSSRYLVKRTGEKVFLECVQDMDHENMFWYRQDPGLGLRLIYFSYDVKMKEKGDIPEGYSVSREKKERFSLILESASTNQTSMYLCASSLPDRFPYEQYFGPGTRLTVT.

CDR3 in DNA: TGTGCCAGCAGCCCCGGGGAACCCGGGGAGCTGTTTTTT. Translating gives CASSPGEPGELFF. V is TRBV7-9 and J is TRBJ2-2; possibly TRBD2 for D (5 bases). Trimming took 5 bases from V and 6 from J, leaving 10 bases between them. This CDR3 comprises 13 residues. Germline loops: CDR1 SEHNR, CDR2 FQNEAQ (reference sequence). The variable domain in full, completed from reference TRBV7-9 and TRBJ2-2, reads DTGVSQNPRHKITKRGQNVTFRCDPISEHNRLYWYRQTLGQGPEFLTYFQNEAQLEKSRLLSDRFSAERPKGSFSTLEIQRTEQGDSAMYLCASSPGEPGELFFGEGSRLTVL.

The chain employs TRBV5-6 and TRBJ2-7; 7 bases agree with TRBD2. The trim removed 0 bases at V and 6 bases at J, leaving 9 bases unmatched. The germline V gene encodes CDR1 SGHDT and CDR2 YYEEEE. The CDR3 is made up of 15 amino acids. The DNA for the CDR3 is TGTGCCAGCAGCTTGGGGGGGACTACTCACGGCGAGCAGTACTTC. Translating it yields CASSLGGTTHGEQYF.

This sequence joins TRBV24-1 and TRBJ2-7; maybe TRBD1 (6 bases). This CDR3 comprises 16 residues. Germline-derived CDR1 and CDR2 are KGHDR and SFDVKD. V was clipped by 4 bases and J by 3 bases, with 18 bases between them. The DNA for the CDR3 is TGTGCCACCAGTGACATAATGAGGGGGACGAACTACGAGCAGTACTTC. Translation: CATSDIMRGTNYEQYF.

About this clone: This CDR3 is also generated by other DNA sequences in the sample. The gene calls are TRBV19 and TRBJ1-2, with 9 bases that match TRBD1. From germline, CDR1 is LNHDA and CDR2 SQIVND (reference sequence). The CDR3 covers 14 residues. The V segment lost 5 bases and the J segment 3 bases; nucleotides outside the gene matches: 4. The CDR3 spells CASSPWDRDYGYTF. Here the CDR3 DNA reads TGTGCCAGTAGTCCCTGGGACAGGGACTATGGCTACACCTTC.

Comment on this clone: The same CDR3 can be traced to other DNA sequences in this sample. The rearrangement links TRBV9 to TRBJ1-1, with unresolved D. The CDR3 runs to 13 residues. CDR1 and CDR2 (germline): SGDLS, YYNGEE. V lost 3 bases and J lost 0, with 6 bases in between. The CDR3 reads CASSALMNTEAFF. The DNA of the CDR3 is TGTGCCAGCAGCGCCCTAATGAACACTGAAGCTTTCTTT.

This clone was found once. V usage is TRBV3-1 (or the pseudogene TRBV3-2) and J usage is TRBJ2-3; D not certain. The CDR3 is made up of 15 amino acids. V lost 2 bases, J lost 1 base, and 10 bases lay in between. Germline V gene data show CDR1 as LGHDT and CDR2 as YNNKEL (reference sequence). CDR3 region: CASSQNELGTDTQYF. The CDR3 region has the DNA TGTGCCAGCAGCCAAAATGAGCTAGGCACAGATACGCAGTATTTT.

This clone has just one count. The genes are TRBV27 and TRBJ1-2; TRBD1 agrees at 8 bases. The CDR3 length is 15 residues. Germline values: CDR1 MNHEY, CDR2 SMNVEV (reference sequence). The J segment lost 8 bases and the V segment lost 5 bases, leaving 13 bases of the junction unmatched. CDR3 in DNA: TGTGCCAGCAGTCCGAGTCGTCAGGGGGCGCGCGGCTACACCTTC. Protein: CASSPSRQGARGYTF.

The rearrangement uses TRBV27 and TRBJ2-7, with TRBD1 identical over 7 bases. Germline lookup yields CDR1 MNHEY and CDR2 SMNVEV (reference sequence). There are 17 residues in the CDR3. The ends lost 5 bases at V and 4 bases at J; junction bases unmatched: 17. CDR3 sequence: CASSPNPLQGWVYEQYF. The CDR3 DNA follows: TGTGCCAGCAGTCCAAACCCCCTACAGGGGTGGGTTTACGAGCAGTACTTC.

The chain joins TRBV2 to TRBJ2-1; TRBD1 matches at 8 bases. The CDR3 contains 15 residues. Unmatched junction bases numbered 5, after V lost 5 bases and J lost 2 bases. Germline CDR1 SNHLY, CDR2 FYNNEI. The CDR3 reads CASSLDRGTYNEQFF. The DNA for the CDR3 is TGTGCCAGCAGTTTAGACAGGGGCACCTACAATGAGCAGTTCTTC.